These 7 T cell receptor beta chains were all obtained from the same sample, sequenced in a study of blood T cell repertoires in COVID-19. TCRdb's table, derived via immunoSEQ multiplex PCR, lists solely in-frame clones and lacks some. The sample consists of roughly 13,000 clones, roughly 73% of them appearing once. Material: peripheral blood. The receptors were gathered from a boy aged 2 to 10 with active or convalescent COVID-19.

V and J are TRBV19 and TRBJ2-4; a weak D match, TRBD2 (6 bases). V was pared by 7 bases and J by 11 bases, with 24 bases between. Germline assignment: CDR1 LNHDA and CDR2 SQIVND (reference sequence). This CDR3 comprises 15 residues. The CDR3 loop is CASKSWGSRGSFQYF. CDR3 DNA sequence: TGTGCCAGTAAAAGCTGGGGTTCCCGGGGGTCGTTTCAGTACTTC. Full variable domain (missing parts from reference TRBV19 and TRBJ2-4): DGGITQSPKYLFRKEGQNVTLSCEQNLNHDAMYWYRQDPGQGLRLIYYSQIVNDFQKGDIAEGYSVSREKKESFPLTVTSAQKNPTAFYLCASKSWGSRGSFQYFGAGTRLSVL.

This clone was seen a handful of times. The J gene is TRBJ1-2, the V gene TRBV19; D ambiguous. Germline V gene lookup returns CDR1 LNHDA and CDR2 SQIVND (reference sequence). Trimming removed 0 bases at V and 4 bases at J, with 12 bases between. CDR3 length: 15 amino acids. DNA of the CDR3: TGTGCCAGTAGTATAGATCGCGGTTCTACCTATGGCTACACCTTC. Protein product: CASSIDRGSTYGYTF.

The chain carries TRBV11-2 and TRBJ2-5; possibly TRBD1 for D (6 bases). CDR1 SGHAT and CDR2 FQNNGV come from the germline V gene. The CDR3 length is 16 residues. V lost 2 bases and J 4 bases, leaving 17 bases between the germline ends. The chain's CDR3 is CASSLLGGTLGETQYF. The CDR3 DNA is TGTGCCAGCAGCTTATTAGGGGGTACCTTGGGAGAGACCCAGTACTTC.

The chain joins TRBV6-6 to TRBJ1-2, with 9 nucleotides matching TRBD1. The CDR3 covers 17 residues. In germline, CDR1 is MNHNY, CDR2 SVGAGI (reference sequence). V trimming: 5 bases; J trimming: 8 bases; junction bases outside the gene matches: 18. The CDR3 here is CASSLRTPETGGRGYTF. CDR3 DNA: TGTGCCAGCAGTCTACGAACACCCGAGACAGGGGGTCGAGGCTACACCTTC.

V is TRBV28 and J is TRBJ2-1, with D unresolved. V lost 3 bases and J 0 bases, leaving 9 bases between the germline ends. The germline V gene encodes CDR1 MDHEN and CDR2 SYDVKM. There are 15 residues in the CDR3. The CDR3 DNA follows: TGTGCCAGCAGTTTCCTCTATCTCTCCTACAATGAGCAGTTCTTC. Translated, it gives CASSFLYLSYNEQFF.

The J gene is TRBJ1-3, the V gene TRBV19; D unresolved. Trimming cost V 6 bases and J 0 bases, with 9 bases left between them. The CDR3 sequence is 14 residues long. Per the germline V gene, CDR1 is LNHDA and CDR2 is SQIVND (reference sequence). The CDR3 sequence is CASRIQFSGNTIYF. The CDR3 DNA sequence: TGTGCCAGTAGGATACAGTTCTCTGGAAACACCATATATTTT.

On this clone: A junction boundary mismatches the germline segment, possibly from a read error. CDR3 DNA sequence: TGCAGCGTCGAAGGGACAAGCCCCCTAATGGGTGAGCAGTTCTTC. Translation: CSVEGTSPLMGEQFF. The rearrangement links TRBV29-1 to TRBJ2-1; D is possibly TRBD1 (6 bases). Germline V gene data show CDR1 as SQVTM and CDR2 as ANQGSEA. The length of the CDR3 is 15 residues.